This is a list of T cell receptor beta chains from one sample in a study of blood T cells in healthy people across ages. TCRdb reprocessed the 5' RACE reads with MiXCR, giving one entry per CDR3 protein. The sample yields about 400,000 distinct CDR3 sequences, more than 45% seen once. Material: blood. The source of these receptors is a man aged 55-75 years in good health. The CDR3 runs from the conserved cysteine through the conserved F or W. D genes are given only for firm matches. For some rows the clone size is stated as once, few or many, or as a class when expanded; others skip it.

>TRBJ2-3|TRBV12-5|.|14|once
TGTGCTAGTGGTTTGGTATGGAACACAGATACGCAGTATTTT
CASGLVWNTDTQYF
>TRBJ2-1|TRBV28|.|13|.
TGTGCCAGCGGGAGGACTATTTACAGTGAGCAGTTCTTC
CASGRTIYSEQFF
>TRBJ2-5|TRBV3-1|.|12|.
TGTGCCAGCAGCCCATCTATGGAGACCCAGTACTTC
CASSPSMETQYF
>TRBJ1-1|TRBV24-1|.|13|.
TGTGCCACCAGTGAGCCCGGGAAGCCCGAAGCTTTCTTT
CATSEPGKPEAFF
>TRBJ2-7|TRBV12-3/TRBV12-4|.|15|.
TGTGCCAGCAGTTCCGACCGCGTTAGTTGGTACGAGCAGTACTTC
CASSSDRVSWYEQYF
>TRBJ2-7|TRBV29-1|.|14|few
TGCAGCGTTGAGGTCGGCAGGAGAGCATTGGAGCAGTACTTC
CSVEVGRRALEQYF
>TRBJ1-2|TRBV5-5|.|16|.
TGTGCCAGCAGCTTGAGAGGGGGAGACTCTAACTATGGCTACACCTTC
CASSLRGGDSNYGYTF
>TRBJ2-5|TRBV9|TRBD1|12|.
TGTGCCAACAGCGTAGATGGGGACAGGCAGTACTTC
CANSVDGDRQYF
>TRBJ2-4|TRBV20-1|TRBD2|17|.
TGCAGTGCTAGAGATCTCGGGACTAGCGGGAGTCGCAACAAGCAGTACTTC
CSARDLGTSGSRNKQYF
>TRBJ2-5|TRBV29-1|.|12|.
TGCAGCGTTGAATCCCCAATGAAGACCCAGTACTTC
CSVESPMKTQYF
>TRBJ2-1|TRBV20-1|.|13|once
TGCAGTGCTAGGTTGGTCAGCTACAATGAGCAGTTCTTC
CSARLVSYNEQFF
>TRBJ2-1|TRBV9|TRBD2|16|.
TGTGCCAGCAGCGCCCCTGGACTAGCGGGAAACAATGAGCAGTTCTTC
CASSAPGLAGNNEQFF
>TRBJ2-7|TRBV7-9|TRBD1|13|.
TGTGCCAGCAGCTTAACAGGGGGTGATGAGCAGTACTTC
CASSLTGGDEQYF
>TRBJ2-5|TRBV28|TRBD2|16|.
TGTGCCAGCAGTTTATGGGCTAGCGGGAGAAACGGGGAGCAGTACTTC
CASSLWASGRNGEQYF
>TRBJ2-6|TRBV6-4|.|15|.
TGTGCCAGCAGTGCCTCGGGCGCTGGGGCCAACGTCCTGACTTTC
CASSASGAGANVLTF
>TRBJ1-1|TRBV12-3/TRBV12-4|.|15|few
TGTGCCAGCAGTTTAGGGCCCCCGGGGCGCACTGAAGCTTTCTTT
CASSLGPPGRTEAFF
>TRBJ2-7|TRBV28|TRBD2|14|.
TGTGCCAGCAGTACCGCGGGGGGGGACTACGAGCAGTACTTC
CASSTAGGDYEQYF
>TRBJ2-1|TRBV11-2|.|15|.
TGTGCCAGCAGCTTAGAACCAACATCCTACAATGAGCAGTTCTTC
CASSLEPTSYNEQFF
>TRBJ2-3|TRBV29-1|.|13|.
TGCAGCGTTGAAGATCGGTTCTCCTTTGCGCAGTATTTT
CSVEDRFSFAQYF
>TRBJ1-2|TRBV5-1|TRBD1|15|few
TGCGCCAGCAGATTCGGGACAGGGACTAACTATGGCTACACCTTC
CASRFGTGTNYGYTF
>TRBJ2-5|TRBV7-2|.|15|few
TGTGCCAGCAGCTTAGTCGACGGGGCCCAAGAGACCCAGTACTTC
CASSLVDGAQETQYF
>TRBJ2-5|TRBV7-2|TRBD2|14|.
TGTGCCAGCAGCTTAGTGGCGGGAGGGGAGACCCAGTACTTC
CASSLVAGGETQYF
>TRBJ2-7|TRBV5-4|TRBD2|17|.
TGTGCCAGCAGCTCCCGCTTGATAGCGGGAGTAAACAATGAGCAGTACTTC
CASSSRLIAGVNNEQYF
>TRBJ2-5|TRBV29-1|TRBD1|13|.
TGCAGCGTGGACCCGGCAGGGGGCACGACCCAGTACTTC
CSVDPAGGTTQYF
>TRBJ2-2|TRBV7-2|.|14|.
TGTGCCAGCAGCCCACCGAGCAACACCGGGGAGCTGTTTTTT
CASSPPSNTGELFF
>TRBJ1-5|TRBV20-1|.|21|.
TGCAGTGCTAGAGATCTGGTTTATCGGACCGAACATAAAGGAGATGGTCAGCCCCAGCATTTT
CSARDLVYRTEHKGDGQPQHF
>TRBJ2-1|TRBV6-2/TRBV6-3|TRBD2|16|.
TGTGCCAGCAGTGTACGAGAGCGGGAGGGCCTTAGTGAGCGGTTCTTC
CASSVREREGLSERFF
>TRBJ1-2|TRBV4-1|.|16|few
TGCGCCAGCAGCCAAGACTCAGGGAGAAACCCCTATGGCTACACCTTC
CASSQDSGRNPYGYTF